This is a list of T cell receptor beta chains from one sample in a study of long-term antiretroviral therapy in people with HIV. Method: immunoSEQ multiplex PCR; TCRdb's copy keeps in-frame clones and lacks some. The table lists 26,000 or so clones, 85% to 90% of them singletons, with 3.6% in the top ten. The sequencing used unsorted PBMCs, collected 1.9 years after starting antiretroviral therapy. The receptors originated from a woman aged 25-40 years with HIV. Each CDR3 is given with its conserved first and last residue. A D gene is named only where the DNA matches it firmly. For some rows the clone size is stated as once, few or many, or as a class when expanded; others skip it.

DNA: TGCGCCAGCTCTACGGGCCACGGGGTCTACGAGCAGTACTTC
CDR3: CASSTGHGVYEQYF
D: NA
J: TRBJ2-7
V: TRBV10-1
size: few

DNA: TGTGCCAGCAGCGTATTCGGGAGCACAGATACGCAGTATTTT
CDR3: CASSVFGSTDTQYF
D: NA
J: TRBJ2-3
V: TRBV9
size: NA

DNA: TGTGCCAGCAGCCCACTTCCCTCTGGGGCCAACGTCCTGACTTTC
CDR3: CASSPLPSGANVLTF
D: NA
J: TRBJ2-6
V: TRBV11-3
size: NA

DNA: TGTGCCTGGAGTTACGGGGGGGCGAACACCGGGGAGCTGTTTTTT
CDR3: CAWSYGGANTGELFF
D: TRBD2
J: TRBJ2-2
V: TRBV30
size: NA

DNA: TGTGCCAGCAGTGCCCCGGGACAGGCAAATGAGCAGTTCTTC
CDR3: CASSAPGQANEQFF
D: TRBD1
J: TRBJ2-1
V: TRBV25-1
size: NA

DNA: TGTGCCAGCAGACCGGGACAGAGCAATCAGCCCCAGCATTTT
CDR3: CASRPGQSNQPQHF
D: TRBD1
J: TRBJ1-5
V: TRBV6-1
size: NA

DNA: TGTGCCAGCAGTCGGGGGGCTCGGACTGAAGCTTTCTTT
CDR3: CASSRGARTEAFF
D: NA
J: TRBJ1-1
V: TRBV6-6
size: NA

DNA: TGCAGCGTTGAGGAAATGGGAAACACCATATATTTT
CDR3: CSVEEMGNTIYF
D: NA
J: TRBJ1-3
V: TRBV29-1
size: NA

DNA: TGTGCCAGCAGCAAGCAGGGGGGGGGAACAGATACGCAGTATTTT
CDR3: CASSKQGGGTDTQYF
D: NA
J: TRBJ2-3
V: TRBV6-6
size: NA

DNA: TGTGCCAGCAGCTCGGCTTACGAGCAGTACTTC
CDR3: CASSSAYEQYF
D: NA
J: TRBJ2-7
V: TRBV11-1
size: NA

DNA: TGCAGCGCAGGGACAGGGATTAACTATGGCTACACCTTC
CDR3: CSAGTGINYGYTF
D: TRBD1
J: TRBJ1-2
V: TRBV29-1
size: NA

DNA: TGCGCCAGCAGCTTGGAAGGGTTGGGTTCACCCCTCCACTTT
CDR3: CASSLEGLGSPLHF
D: NA
J: TRBJ1-6
V: TRBV5-1
size: NA

DNA: TGTGCCTGGATGAAGCGGGGGTTACACAATGAGCAGTTCTTC
CDR3: CAWMKRGLHNEQFF
D: TRBD2
J: TRBJ2-1
V: TRBV30
size: NA

DNA: TGTGCCAGCCCATCCGGGGTCAACTATGGCTACACCTTC
CDR3: CASPSGVNYGYTF
D: NA
J: TRBJ1-2
V: TRBV2
size: NA

DNA: TGTGCCATCAGTGATGCACCAGGGCCCGAAGCTTTCTTT
CDR3: CAISDAPGPEAFF
D: NA
J: TRBJ1-1
V: TRBV10-3
size: NA

DNA: TGTGCCAGCAGTGCTACAGGGGGCAACTTGGGGAGGGAAGCTTTCTTT
CDR3: CASSATGGNLGREAFF
D: TRBD1
J: TRBJ1-1
V: TRBV7-8
size: NA

DNA: TGTGCCTGGAGTGTAGTTTTTGGAGGGGGGAATGAGCAGTTCTTC
CDR3: CAWSVVFGGGNEQFF
D: NA
J: TRBJ2-1
V: TRBV30
size: NA

DNA: TGCGCCAGCAGCCCGCCAGTAGGGGACAACAATGAGCAGTTCTTC
CDR3: CASSPPVGDNNEQFF
D: NA
J: TRBJ2-1
V: TRBV5-1
size: NA

DNA: TGTGCCAGCTCACCAAATCGGGACTATGGCTACACCTTC
CDR3: CASSPNRDYGYTF
D: NA
J: TRBJ1-2
V: TRBV18
size: NA

DNA: TGTGCCAGTAGTATTGGGAACACTGAAGCTTTCTTT
CDR3: CASSIGNTEAFF
D: NA
J: TRBJ1-1
V: TRBV19
size: few

DNA: TGTGCCAGCAGTGAAATGGGGGTTAACACTGAAGCTTTCTTT
CDR3: CASSEMGVNTEAFF
D: NA
J: TRBJ1-1
V: TRBV2
size: NA

DNA: TGCAGCGTTGATGGCCCAGGAAATGAAAAACTGTTTTTT
CDR3: CSVDGPGNEKLFF
D: NA
J: TRBJ1-4
V: TRBV29-1
size: NA

DNA: TGTGCCAGCAGGGCGACAGGGACCGACACCGGGGAGCTGTTTTTT
CDR3: CASRATGTDTGELFF
D: TRBD1
J: TRBJ2-2
V: TRBV2
size: NA

DNA: TGTGCCAGCAGTGAAGTCCGGATTAGCGGCGGTGGCTACACCTTC
CDR3: CASSEVRISGGGYTF
D: NA
J: TRBJ1-2
V: TRBV6-1
size: NA

DNA: TGTGCCAGCAGCTTAGGAGGGGGAGCTAAACTAGAGACCCAGTACTTC
CDR3: CASSLGGGAKLETQYF
D: NA
J: TRBJ2-5
V: TRBV7-7
size: NA

DNA: TGCAGCGTCCGACACCCCCAGGACAGGAACACTGAAGCTTTCTTT
CDR3: CSVRHPQDRNTEAFF
D: NA
J: TRBJ1-1
V: TRBV29-1
size: NA

DNA: TGCGCCAGCAGCCAAGATACAGGACTAGCGGGCACAGATACGCAGTATTTT
CDR3: CASSQDTGLAGTDTQYF
D: TRBD2
J: TRBJ2-3
V: TRBV4-1
size: NA

DNA: TGTGCCAGTAGTAAATGGGACAGTCAGCCCCAGCATTTT
CDR3: CASSKWDSQPQHF
D: TRBD1
J: TRBJ1-5
V: TRBV19
size: NA

DNA: TGTGCCTGGAGCCCCCCGGATGTCCAGGGTTATAATTCACCCCTCCACTTT
CDR3: CAWSPPDVQGYNSPLHF
D: NA
J: TRBJ1-6
V: TRBV30
size: NA

DNA: TGCGCCAGCAGCTCGGACGGTCGGACTGAAGCTTTCTTT
CDR3: CASSSDGRTEAFF
D: NA
J: TRBJ1-1
V: TRBV5-1
size: NA

DNA: TGTGCCAGTAAAAAGCAGGGAATCGACTATGGCTACACCTTC
CDR3: CASKKQGIDYGYTF
D: NA
J: TRBJ1-2
V: TRBV19
size: NA

DNA: TGTGCCAGCAGTTACCTAGTAACAGGGGAGTACACCTTC
CDR3: CASSYLVTGEYTF
D: TRBD1
J: TRBJ1-2
V: TRBV6-5
size: NA

DNA: TGTGCCAGCAGTTATGGGAGGGGACAGGGTCCCTCCGAGCAGTACTTC
CDR3: CASSYGRGQGPSEQYF
D: TRBD1
J: TRBJ2-7
V: TRBV6-6
size: once

DNA: TGTGCCAGCAGCCGGAGAGGGGGGGCCCCCTACGAGCAGTACTTC
CDR3: CASSRRGGAPYEQYF
D: NA
J: TRBJ2-7
V: TRBV9
size: NA

DNA: TGTGCCAGCAGCGTAGAGAAAAAGGGGGACTATGGCTACACCTTC
CDR3: CASSVEKKGDYGYTF
D: NA
J: TRBJ1-2
V: TRBV9
size: NA

DNA: TGTGCCAGCAGCCTCATCCCCCAGGTTTTTCTACCCCTCCACTTT
CDR3: CASSLIPQVFLPLHF
D: NA
J: TRBJ1-6
V: TRBV7-2
size: NA

DNA: TGTGCCAGCAGCCAAAAGGCGATTCACTATGGCTACACCTTC
CDR3: CASSQKAIHYGYTF
D: NA
J: TRBJ1-2
V: TRBV4-2
size: once

DNA: TGTGCCAGCAGCTTAGGTAGTTTTTGGCTGCACTCCTACGAGCAGTACTTC
CDR3: CASSLGSFWLHSYEQYF
D: NA
J: TRBJ2-7
V: TRBV11-1
size: NA

DNA: TGTGCCAGCAGCTTTTATCCGGGACAGGGGTACGGGGAGCTGTTTTTT
CDR3: CASSFYPGQGYGELFF
D: TRBD1
J: TRBJ2-2
V: TRBV5-5
size: NA

DNA: TGTGCCAGCAACGTAGGAGCAACTAATGAAAAACTGTTTTTT
CDR3: CASNVGATNEKLFF
D: NA
J: TRBJ1-4
V: TRBV6-1
size: NA

DNA: TGTGCCAGCAGTCTTCTCCGACTAGCGGGGGGTTTGGAGGGAGAGACCCAGTACTTC
CDR3: CASSLLRLAGGLEGETQYF
D: TRBD2
J: TRBJ2-5
V: TRBV5-6
size: NA

DNA: TGTGCCAGTACCCCTCGACACGCAGCTAACTATGGCTACACCTTC
CDR3: CASTPRHAANYGYTF
D: NA
J: TRBJ1-2
V: TRBV19
size: few

DNA: TGTGCCTGGAGTGTAGGTATGAGGCAAGAGACCCAGTACTTC
CDR3: CAWSVGMRQETQYF
D: NA
J: TRBJ2-5
V: TRBV30
size: once

DNA: TGTGCCAGCAGTACGTCTCGAGGGGTGGCAGAGACCCAGTACTTC
CDR3: CASSTSRGVAETQYF
D: NA
J: TRBJ2-5
V: TRBV6-1
size: NA

DNA: TGTGCCAGCAGTCAAAGACAGGTGAACACTGAAGCTTTCTTT
CDR3: CASSQRQVNTEAFF
D: NA
J: TRBJ1-1
V: TRBV6-5
size: NA

DNA: TGTGCCTGGAATTTAGGACGTATGAACACTGAAGCTTTCTTT
CDR3: CAWNLGRMNTEAFF
D: NA
J: TRBJ1-1
V: TRBV30
size: NA

DNA: TGTGCCAGCAGCTCCCGTCATCCCACAGATACGCAGTATTTT
CDR3: CASSSRHPTDTQYF
D: NA
J: TRBJ2-3
V: TRBV7-3
size: NA

DNA: TGTGCCAGCACATTGGACAAGAACTATGGCTACACCTTC
CDR3: CASTLDKNYGYTF
D: NA
J: TRBJ1-2
V: TRBV18
size: NA